This passage covers 15 T cell receptor beta chains from one sample sequenced in a study of T cells in localized non-small cell lung cancer (dated by TCRdb to the early 2020s). The receptor library was made with the immunoSEQ multiplex PCR assay. TCRdb carries this immuneACCESS record with in-frame sequences only. Its versions omit some clonotypes, under half of them owing to an unresolved V gene in the studies checked, with the rest unexplained. The sample records tens of thousands of clones, about 85% of which are singletons. The ten largest clones take up roughly 7% of the sample. Sequences were derived from peripheral blood, sampled before any cancer treatment. The source is a woman aged 18-49 years with stage III lung adenocarcinoma.

V usage is TRBV15 and J usage is TRBJ2-3; 13 bases map to TRBD2. The V and J ends lost 0 bases and 8 bases, in that order; junction bases with no gene match: 8. Germline-derived CDR1 and CDR2 are LNHNV and YYDKDF (reference sequence). The CDR3 is made up of 17 amino acids. The DNA of the CDR3 is TGTGCCACCAGCAGAGATAAGACTAGCGGGGGGCTTGGTACGCAGTATTTT. Protein product: CATSRDKTSGGLGTQYF. Supplemented by reference TRBV15 and TRBJ2-3, the full variable domain reads DAMVIQNPRYQVTQFGKPVTLSCSQTLNHNVMYWYQQKSSQAPKLLFHYYDKDFNNEADTPDNFQSRRPNTSFCFLDIRSPGLGDTAMYLCATSRDKTSGGLGTQYFGPGTRLTVL.

The V and J genes are TRBV7-9 and TRBJ1-1, with a possible D match to TRBD1 (6 bases). This CDR3 comprises 14 residues. The germline CDR1 and CDR2 sequences are SEHNR and FQNEAQ (reference sequence). Between the trimmed V and J ends, which lost 5 bases and 5 bases, there was a span of 15 bases. This chain's CDR3 is CASSPRDKITEAFF. CDR3 nucleotides: TGTGCCAGCAGCCCCCGGGACAAGATTACTGAAGCTTTCTTT.

This clone was found once. The chain joins TRBV5-4 to TRBJ2-2; TRBD2 matches at 16 bases. Germline V gene sequence: CDR1 SGHNT, CDR2 YYREEE (reference sequence). The CDR3 is made up of 20 amino acids. V lost 0 bases and J lost 5; bases outside the gene matches: 10. The CDR3 loop is CASSLGLGLAGGPLTGELFF. In DNA, the CDR3 is TGTGCCAGCAGCTTGGGACTGGGACTAGCGGGGGGGCCTCTTACCGGGGAGCTGTTTTTT. The variable domain in full, completed from reference TRBV5-4 and TRBJ2-2, reads ETGVTQSPTHLIKTRGQQVTLRCSSQSGHNTVSWYQQALGQGPQFIFQYYREEENGRGNFPPRFSGLQFPNYSSELNVNALELDDSALYLCASSLGLGLAGGPLTGELFFGEGSRLTVL.

This sequence joins TRBV6-4 and TRBJ2-2; the match to TRBD1 covers 9 bases. CDR3 length equals 16 residues. The ends lost 2 bases at V and 5 bases at J; junction bases unmatched: 6. The germline V gene encodes CDR1 MRHNA and CDR2 SNTAGT. In DNA, the CDR3 is TGTGCCAGCAGTGACAAACAGGGGGCAGGGACCGGGGAGCTGTTTTTT. This encodes CASSDKQGAGTGELFF.

The chain couples TRBV7-2 to TRBJ1-5; 12 bases are a match to TRBD1. The V gene end was trimmed by 5 bases and the J gene end by 7 bases; junction bases not matched to a gene: 9. Germline CDR1 reads SGHTA; CDR2 reads FQGNSA. The CDR3 loop spans 16 amino acids. The CDR3 DNA reads TGTGCCAGCAGCCCCGGGACAGGGGGCGATTCGCAGCCCCAGCATTTT. Residues: CASSPGTGGDSQPQHF.

The CDR3 loop is CASIEYGVQQFF. Here the CDR3 DNA reads TGTGCCAGCATCGAATATGGGGTTCAGCAGTTCTTC. V is TRBV2 and J is TRBJ2-1, with unresolved D. The CDR3 runs to 12 residues. Per germline, CDR1 SNHLY and CDR2 FYNNEI. The V gene lost 7 bases and the J gene lost 11 bases, with 15 bases spanning the gap. The variable domain in full, completed from reference TRBV2 and TRBJ2-1, reads EPEVTQTPSHQVTQMGQEVILRCVPISNHLYFYWYRQILGQKVEFLVSFYNNEISEKSEIFDDQFSVERPDGSNFTLKIRSTKLEDSAMYFCASIEYGVQQFFGPGTRLTVL.

This chain uses TRBV18 with TRBJ1-1, with D tentatively TRBD1 (5 bases). The V gene lost 3 bases and the J gene lost 1 base, with 12 bases spanning the gap. CDR1 KGHSH and CDR2 LQKENI come from the germline V gene. CDR3 size: 15 residues. The CDR3: CASSPSQVENTEAFF. CDR3 in DNA: TGTGCCAGCTCACCCTCACAGGTGGAGAACACTGAAGCTTTCTTT.

The chain uses TRBV2 and TRBJ1-2; possibly TRBD1 for D (5 bases). In germline, CDR1 is SNHLY, CDR2 FYNNEI. The ends were cut back, 2 bases at V and 8 bases at J, with 24 bases in the middle. This CDR3 is built from 17 residues. The CDR3 loop reads CASSELRQRGAGLGYTF. The CDR3 nucleotides read TGTGCCAGCAGTGAACTACGACAGAGGGGCGCGGGTCTGGGCTACACCTTC.

This sequence joins TRBV30 and TRBJ2-3; 8 bases align to TRBD2. V lost 4 bases to trimming and J lost 3 bases; unmatched junction nucleotides: 12. Germline lookup yields CDR1 GTSNPN and CDR2 SVGIG (reference sequence). This CDR3 region has 16 residues. The CDR3 DNA sequence: TGTGCCTGGACCCCGTACATTAGCGGGGTGACAGATACGCAGTATTTT. Its protein is CAWTPYISGVTDTQYF.

The chain couples TRBV27 to TRBJ2-7; 15 bases map to TRBD2. The CDR3 sequence is 16 residues long. The V segment lost 7 bases and the J segment 5 bases; nucleotides outside the gene matches: 9. Per germline, CDR1 MNHEY and CDR2 SMNVEV (reference sequence). The CDR3 DNA follows: TGTGCCAGCAACTCGGGACTAGCGGGGGGAGGCCACGAGCAGTACTTC. This encodes CASNSGLAGGGHEQYF.

This clone was counted a few times. The chain joins TRBV5-4 to TRBJ1-6; D is perhaps TRBD1 (5 bases). The V gene lost 0 bases and the J gene lost 8 bases, with 9 bases spanning the gap. Germline V gives CDR1 SGHNT, CDR2 YYREEE (reference sequence). This CDR3 has 14 residues. As DNA, the CDR3 is TGTGCCAGCAGCTTGGTGGACAAGGATTCACCCCTCCACTTT. Translating gives CASSLVDKDSPLHF.

V and J are TRBV29-1 and TRBJ1-1, with unresolved D. Trimming stripped 0 bases from V and 8 bases from J, with 13 bases between. Looked up from germline, CDR1 is SQVTM and CDR2 is ANQGSEA. The CDR3 is 13 residues long. CDR3 residues: CSVEEAIQNEAFF. The CDR3 DNA sequence: TGCAGCGTTGAAGAGGCGATCCAGAACGAAGCTTTCTTT.

This chain links TRBV6-5 with TRBJ2-2; maybe TRBD2 (6 bases). Between the trimmed V and J ends, which lost 5 bases and 2 bases, there was a span of 12 bases. The CDR3 extends over 15 amino acids. Germline values: CDR1 MNHEY, CDR2 SVGAGI. Written as DNA, the CDR3 is TGTGCCAGCAGTCCCGAGGCGGGAAACACCGGGGAGCTGTTTTTT. Protein: CASSPEAGNTGELFF.

The rearrangement links TRBV5-1 to TRBJ2-2; 12 positions match TRBD2. With V trimmed by 4 bases and J by 5 bases, 12 bases remained unmatched. Germline CDR1 SGHRS, CDR2 YFSETQ. This CDR3 contains 18 residues. CDR3 DNA sequence: TGCGCCAGCAGCAGACGACTAGCGGGGGCGGAATGGACCGGGGAGCTGTTTTTT. Amino acids: CASSRRLAGAEWTGELFF.

The rearrangement links TRBV7-9 to TRBJ1-1, with no clear D. The CDR3 has 12 residues. CDR1 is SEHNR and CDR2 is FQNEAQ in the germline V gene (reference sequence). Between the trimmed V and J ends, which lost 3 bases and 5 bases, there was a span of 7 bases. The CDR3 loop reads CASSFSPTEAFF. CDR3 DNA sequence: TGTGCCAGCAGCTTCAGCCCAACTGAAGCTTTCTTT.